These 25 T cell receptor beta chains share one sample of origin, sequenced in a study of cytomegalovirus exposure and HLA in healthy donors. 13 Jbeta primers and 60 Vbeta primers were used for the PCR. Using immunoSEQ multiplex PCR, the repertoire was profiled, and TCRdb retains in-frame clones only, with some absent. The sample holds under 150,000 clones, around 75% seen once. Sequenced material: PBMCs. These receptors originate from a man aged 30 to 45 in good health and CMV-seronegative.

The rearrangement uses TRBV7-9 and TRBJ1-1; weak D call: TRBD1 (5 bases). The CDR3 consists of 15 residues. The germline CDR1 and CDR2 sequences are SEHNR and FQNEAQ (reference sequence). The V gene lost 5 bases and the J gene lost 3 bases, with 16 bases spanning the gap. The CDR3 sequence is CASSRGGVGDTEAFF. CDR3 nucleotides: TGTGCCAGCAGCCGGGGGGGTGTAGGGGACACTGAAGCTTTCTTT.

This clone was observed a single time. The rearrangement joins TRBV28 to TRBJ2-1; tentatively, D is TRBD2 (5 bases). Looked up from germline, CDR1 is MDHEN and CDR2 is SYDVKM. The CDR3 length is 16 residues. Between the trimmed V and J ends, which lost 1 base and 0 bases, there was a span of 10 bases. The chain's CDR3 is CASSLFSSNSYNEQFF. The CDR3 DNA reads as TGTGCCAGCAGTTTATTCTCTAGCAACTCCTACAATGAGCAGTTCTTC.

This clone was seen a single time. The chain uses TRBV5-1 and TRBJ1-3, with no clear D. CDR1 and CDR2 from the germline V gene are SGHRS and YFSETQ. The CDR3 spans 15 residues. The V end was cut by 3 bases, the J end by 0 bases, with 10 bases between. In DNA, the CDR3 is TGCGCCAGCAGCTCATCGGGGAGCTCTGGAAACACCATATATTTT. Its protein product is CASSSSGSSGNTIYF.

The chain combines TRBV20-1 with TRBJ2-1, with unresolved D. The CDR3 contains 11 residues. The V and J ends lost 3 bases and 8 bases respectively, with 8 bases between them. CDR1 and CDR2 (germline): DFQATT, SNEGSKA (reference sequence). CDR3 in amino acids: CSASGSYEQFF. CDR3 nucleotides: TGCAGTGCTAGCGGGTCGTATGAGCAGTTCTTC.

This CDR3 reads CASGPGNLSWDTEAFF. As DNA, the CDR3 is TGTGCCAGCGGGCCAGGGAATCTTAGTTGGGACACTGAAGCTTTCTTT. This chain connects TRBV7-9 to TRBJ1-1; the D gene is possibly TRBD1 (5 bases). The CDR3 length is 16 residues. Trimming took 8 bases from V and 3 from J, leaving 22 bases between them. Per the germline V gene, CDR1 is SEHNR and CDR2 is FQNEAQ (reference sequence).

The chain uses TRBV7-9 and TRBJ2-5, with 11 bases identical to TRBD2. V dropped 5 bases and J dropped 4; count of bases not matched to a gene: 3. In germline, CDR1 is SEHNR, CDR2 FQNEAQ (reference sequence). CDR3 length: 14 amino acids. CDR3 sequence (DNA): TGTGCCAGCAGCAGGACTAGCGGGTCAGAGACCCAGTACTTC. Amino acids: CASSRTSGSETQYF.

Only one count was recorded for this clone. The chain uses TRBV5-1 and TRBJ2-3; TRBD1 matches at 10 bases. Germline CDR1 SGHRS, CDR2 YFSETQ. The length of the CDR3 is 15 residues. The ends lost 4 bases at V and 4 bases at J; junction bases unmatched: 6. CDR3 sequence (DNA): TGCGCCAGCAGCCAGGGACAGGGGAGATCAGATACGCAGTATTTT. It is translated as CASSQGQGRSDTQYF.

Comments on this clone: A junction boundary mismatches the germline segment, possibly from a read error. The chain has TRBV7-7 and TRBJ2-2; the D is unclear. In germline, CDR1 is SSHAT, CDR2 FNYEAQ (reference sequence). The CDR3 is made up of 12 amino acids. The DNA for the CDR3 is TGTGCTAGCAGCTTCCCGAGCGGGGAGCTGTTTTTT. Translated: CASSFPSGELFF.

Of note for this clone: Because it lacks the conserved phenylalanine or tryptophan at the end, this CDR3 is likely a read error. The chain couples TRBV7-9 to TRBJ1-1; perhaps TRBD1 as D (6 bases). Between the trimmed V and J ends, which lost 3 bases and 7 bases, there was a span of 9 bases. The CDR3 loop spans 12 amino acids. Germline V lookup: CDR1 SEHNR, CDR2 FQNEAQ (reference sequence). CDR3 coding DNA: TGTGCCAGCAGCTTGATACAGGGTGAAGCTTTCGTT. Amino acids: CASSLIQGEAFV.

This clone was detected once. This sequence joins TRBV6-6 and TRBJ1-2; 8 bases match TRBD1. The V segment lost 3 bases and the J segment 3 bases; nucleotides outside the gene matches: 6. CDR1 MNHNY and CDR2 SVGAGI come from the germline V gene (reference sequence). The CDR3 is made up of 15 amino acids. The CDR3 spells CASSYSGQDYYGYTF. Here the CDR3 DNA reads TGTGCCAGCAGTTATTCGGGACAGGACTACTATGGCTACACCTTC.

The table lists this clone with a count of one. The gene calls are TRBV27 and TRBJ1-6; 7 bases match TRBD1. Germline values: CDR1 MNHEY, CDR2 SMNVEV (reference sequence). With V trimmed by 5 bases and J by 6 bases, 10 bases remained unmatched. There are 16 residues in the CDR3. CDR3 bases: TGTGCCAGCAGTGGTAAACAGGGGATTCGTAATTCACCCCTCCACTTT. Its translation is CASSGKQGIRNSPLHF.

This clone was detected only a few times. The chain joins TRBV5-5 to TRBJ1-5, with D maybe TRBD1 (5 bases). The germline V gene has CDR1 SGHKS and CDR2 YYEKEE (reference sequence). The V gene lost 0 bases and the J gene lost 5 bases, with 12 bases spanning the gap. The CDR3 is 15 residues long. CDR3 region: CASSLDGGGDQPQHF. Written as DNA, the CDR3 is TGTGCCAGCAGCTTGGACGGCGGGGGAGATCAGCCCCAGCATTTT.

This clone appeared once. V gene TRBV30 combines with J gene TRBJ1-2, with TRBD1 matching over 10 bases. The CDR3 totals 15 residues. Germline CDR1 reads GTSNPN; CDR2 reads SVGIG (reference sequence). The V and J ends lost 0 bases and 6 bases, in that order; junction bases with no gene match: 7. The CDR3 is CAWSVRGGQGDGYTF. In DNA, the CDR3 is TGTGCCTGGAGTGTACGGGGAGGACAGGGGGATGGCTACACCTTC.

The chain employs TRBV29-1 and TRBJ2-2, with D tentatively TRBD2 (5 bases). CDR1 is SQVTM and CDR2 is ANQGSEA in the germline V gene. The CDR3 has 16 amino acids. Trimming shortened V by 4 bases and J by 4 bases, and 19 bases separated the two germline ends. The CDR3 bases are TGCAGCGTTGCGGGGTTGGCTCGCCGAACCACCGGGGAGCTGTTTTTT. Translation gives CSVAGLARRTTGELFF.

The genes are TRBV7-9 and TRBJ1-2; D not certain. Germline-derived CDR1 and CDR2 are SEHNR and FQNEAQ (reference sequence). This CDR3 spans 13 amino acids. Trimming stripped 7 bases from V and 4 bases from J, with 13 bases between. The DNA for the CDR3 is TGTGCCAGCACCGACGGCGGTGTCTATGGCTACACCTTC. Protein: CASTDGGVYGYTF.

This rearrangement joins TRBV30 to TRBJ2-3; maybe TRBD2 (6 bases). From germline, CDR1 is GTSNPN and CDR2 SVGIG (reference sequence). The CDR3 is made up of 15 amino acids. V was pared by 2 bases and J by 4 bases, with 16 bases between. The CDR3 coding sequence is TGTGCCTGGAGTTGGCGGGAAAAAGGCGCAGATACGCAGTATTTT. Protein product: CAWSWREKGADTQYF.

V gene TRBV29-1 combines with J gene TRBJ1-2; 8 bases line up with TRBD1. This CDR3 spans 14 amino acids. V shed 3 bases, J shed 0 bases, and the junction held 3 bases outside the gene matches. The germline CDR1 and CDR2 sequences are SQVTM and ANQGSEA. The chain's CDR3 is CSVDETGANYGYTF. The CDR3 DNA reads as TGCAGCGTTGACGAGACAGGGGCTAACTATGGCTACACCTTC.

This sequence joins TRBV2 and TRBJ1-3, with D perhaps matching TRBD1 (5 bases). From germline, CDR1 is SNHLY and CDR2 FYNNEI. V lost 10 bases, J lost 0 bases, and 13 bases lay in between. The CDR3 contains 14 residues. CDR3 in amino acids: CATRGSPSGNTIYF. The CDR3, as DNA: TGTGCCACCCGGGGGTCCCCCTCTGGAAACACCATATATTTT.

The chain joins TRBV11-3 to TRBJ2-5; D might be TRBD2 (6 bases). Trimming left V 3 bases short and J 5 bases short, with 13 bases between. This CDR3 comprises 14 residues. Germline loops: CDR1 SGHNT, CDR2 YENEEA. Written as DNA, the CDR3 is TGTGCCAGCAGCTTTGGAGGGGTTGGTGAGACCCAGTACTTC. Amino acids: CASSFGGVGETQYF.

The chain has TRBV28 and TRBJ1-4; 7 nucleotides align to TRBD1. Trimming took 6 bases from V and 8 from J; bases not matched to a gene: 12. The V gene's germline CDR1 is MDHEN and CDR2 SYDVKM. The CDR3 runs to 15 residues. The CDR3 DNA reads TGTGCCAGCAGGCCACAGGGGCGGTACTACGAAAAACTGTTTTTT. Protein: CASRPQGRYYEKLFF.

The genes are TRBV28 and TRBJ2-5, with a weak D call TRBD2 (6 bases). Trimming cost V 6 bases and J 3 bases, with 11 bases left between them. The germline gives CDR1 MDHEN, CDR2 SYDVKM. The CDR3 is made up of 13 amino acids. CDR3 region: CASSRRLEETQYF. The CDR3 nucleotides are TGTGCCAGCAGCCGGCGACTAGAAGAGACCCAGTACTTC.

This clone has just a few counts. This sequence joins TRBV6-1 and TRBJ1-2, with 7 bases that match TRBD1. The CDR3 contains 13 residues. V was pared by 4 bases and J by 5 bases, with 4 bases of the junction left unmatched. Germline V CDR1 and CDR2: MNHNS, SASEGT. CDR3 protein: CASSVQQGYGYTF. DNA of the CDR3: TGTGCCAGCAGTGTGCAACAGGGGTATGGCTACACCTTC.

The chain employs TRBV28 and TRBJ1-1, with D possibly TRBD1 on 6 matching bases. This CDR3 contains 11 residues. Per germline, CDR1 MDHEN and CDR2 SYDVKM. Trimming stripped 6 bases from V and 8 bases from J, with 10 bases between. CDR3 nucleotides: TGTGCCAGCAGCCGTGACAGGGAAGCTTTCTTT. Translating gives CASSRDREAFF.

The rearrangement joins TRBV5-1 to TRBJ2-1; 7 bases map to TRBD2. The germline V gene encodes CDR1 SGHRS and CDR2 YFSETQ. J gave up 1 base and V 3 bases, and 7 bases lay outside the gene matches. This CDR3 is built from 16 residues. CDR3 sequence reads: CASSSGLDLSYNEQFF. The CDR3, as DNA: TGCGCCAGCAGCTCAGGACTAGACCTTTCCTACAATGAGCAGTTCTTC.

Remarks on this clone: Additional DNA sequences in this sample encode the identical CDR3. CDR3 DNA sequence: TGCAGCGTTAGGAGGGAGAGCTCCTACGAGCAGTACTTC. Translating it yields CSVRRESSYEQYF. V gene TRBV29-1 combines with J gene TRBJ2-7, with D tentatively TRBD2 (6 bases). The CDR3 has 13 amino acids. The V and J ends lost 5 bases and 0 bases respectively, with 11 bases between them. CDR1 is SQVTM, CDR2 ANQGSEA, per germline.